Each of the 9 T cell receptor beta chains below was sequenced from the same sample in a study of identical twins (dated by TCRdb to between 2015 and 2016). The library was produced with 5' RACE. TCRdb shows the sequencer as Illumina HiSeq 2000. The public sequencing data were trimmed at Q25 with fastp and processed into clonotypes with MiXCR by TCRdb, which kept only in-frame beta chains. For every CDR3 protein sequence, its rows merge into one entry that carries the most common genes and DNA. The sample records roughly 570,000 distinct CDR3 sequences, nearly 10% of which are singletons. Jointly, the top ten make up more than 2.5% of the sample. This sample was shared with a second study, whose subject was yellow fever vaccine responses in identical twins.

What was sequenced was PBMCs. The receptors were gathered from a woman aged 18-29 years in good health.

This clonotype was found a few times. The rearrangement uses TRBV5-1 and TRBJ2-3; 10 nucleotides agree with TRBD2. The CDR3 contains 16 residues. Per germline, CDR1 SGHRS and CDR2 YFSETQ. V gave up 4 bases and J gave up 5 bases; unmatched junction bases: 10. The CDR3 nucleotides are TGCGCCAGCAGCCAGGGGGCTAGCGGGGGAAGAGATACGCAGTATTTT. This translates into CASSQGASGGRDTQYF.

The chain employs TRBV5-1 and TRBJ2-3; TRBD1 might be the D (5 bases). The CDR3 consists of 16 residues. V shed 3 bases and J shed 2 bases, with 16 bases lying between them. CDR1 is SGHRS and CDR2 is YFSETQ in the germline V gene. The CDR3 DNA sequence: TGCGCCAGCAGCTCAAAAACAGGCGGACCCACAGATACGCAGTATTTT. Protein: CASSSKTGGPTDTQYF.

This clonotype came up many times. This rearrangement joins TRBV6-1 to TRBJ2-3; D possibly matches TRBD1 or TRBD2 (5 bases each). The CDR3 sequence is 13 residues long. Trimming shortened V by 6 bases and J by 2 bases, and 9 bases separated the two germline ends. CDR1 and CDR2 (germline): MNHNS, SASEGT. The CDR3 spells CASRPGHTDTQYF. Written as DNA, the CDR3 is TGTGCCAGCAGACCGGGGCACACAGATACGCAGTATTTT.

This clonotype was recorded once. The gene calls are TRBV23-1 and TRBJ2-3; 7 positions match TRBD1. TRBV23-1 is sorted into the ORF group, with uncertain function. Unmatched junction bases numbered 10, after V lost 4 bases and J lost 0 bases. The CDR3 consists of 17 residues. The DNA of the CDR3 is TGCGCCAGCAGTCGCAGACCAGGGGGTCCTAGCACAGATACGCAGTATTTT. This gives the protein CASSRRPGGPSTDTQYF.

In this sample, this clonotype turned up a few times. This chain links TRBV27 with TRBJ1-5, with TRBD1 matching over 8 bases. The J segment lost 7 bases and the V segment lost 5 bases, leaving 4 bases of the junction unmatched. Germline lookup yields CDR1 MNHEY and CDR2 SMNVEV (reference sequence). This CDR3 is 13 amino acids long. CDR3 nucleotide sequence: TGTGCCAGCAGTACGGACAGGGAACAGCCCCAGCATTTT. It translates to CASSTDREQPQHF.

This clonotype was observed a few times. V usage is TRBV7-3 and J usage is TRBJ2-1, with 9 positions matching TRBD2. The CDR3 is 15 amino acids. V lost 3 bases, J lost 5 bases, and 5 bases stayed unmatched. Germline V gives CDR1 SGHTA, CDR2 FQGTGA. CDR3 sequence: CASSLRGGRDNEQFF. The CDR3, as DNA: TGTGCCAGCAGCTTGCGGGGGGGCAGGGACAATGAGCAGTTCTTC.

This clonotype has only a few counts. This chain uses TRBV20-1 with TRBJ2-1, with D uncertain. The CDR3 totals 13 residues. CDR1 is DFQATT and CDR2 is SNEGSKA in the germline V gene (reference sequence). The chain's CDR3 is CSAESYSDNEQFF. CDR3 nucleotide sequence: TGCAGCGCAGAGAGTTATTCGGACAATGAGCAGTTCTTC.

There are many counts of this clonotype. This chain links TRBV24-1 with TRBJ2-3; D may correspond to TRBD1 or TRBD2 (6 bases each). The CDR3 is made up of 13 amino acids. V was pared by 8 bases and J by 6 bases, with 14 bases between. In germline, CDR1 is KGHDR, CDR2 SFDVKD. CDR3 bases: TGTGCCACCAATCGGGGGCTGACTGATACGCAGTATTTT. Its translation: CATNRGLTDTQYF.

The gene calls are TRBV7-3 and TRBJ2-1, with D maybe TRBD1 (5 bases). V lost 1 base, J lost 4 bases, and 8 bases lay in between. Germline assignment: CDR1 SGHTA and CDR2 FQGTGA. The CDR3 runs to 14 residues. CDR3 sequence reads: CASSLISGYNEQFF. The CDR3 bases are TGTGCCAGCAGCTTAATTTCAGGGTACAATGAGCAGTTCTTC. Combining the CDR3 with reference TRBV7-3 and TRBJ2-1 gives the whole variable domain GAGVSQTPSNKVTEKGKYVELRCDPISGHTALYWYRQSLGQGPEFLIYFQGTGAADDSGLPNDRFFAVRPEGSVSTLKIQRTERGDSAVYLCASSLISGYNEQFFGPGTRLTVL.